The sequence of this T cell receptor beta chain was determined in a study of T cells in Graves' hyperthyroidism and ophthalmopathy. The wider study: Peripheral blood samples were taken at initial diagnosis, prior to any treatment. Whole-study results and caveats: Clonotypes that were expanded in thyroid above 0.001 mostly appeared in blood too.

Germline V gene data show CDR1 as GTSNPN and CDR2 as SVGIG (reference sequence). The CDR3 loop spans 14 amino acids. Trimming shortened V by 2 bases and J by 0 bases, and 10 bases separated the two germline ends. Clinical symptoms, serum thyroxine and TRAb, thyroid ultrasound and orbital computed tomography were used for the diagnoses. This clonotype was observed many times. Antigen unknown. RNA transcripts gave rise to amplified TCR beta CDR3 regions. With the HTBI primer set, the TCR CDR3 went through a first round of RT-PCR. Each CDR3 protein gets one entry after TCRdb re-called the multiplex PCR reads with MiXCR. The sample consists of 300,000 to 400,000 distinct CDR3 sequences, 15% to 20% of them appearing once.

J is TRBJ1-1 and V is TRBV30, with a tentative D call TRBD1 (6 bases). The source material was blood. The TCR was taken from a woman aged 50 to 60 with Graves' hyperthyroidism. DNA for the CDR3: TGTGCCTGGAGTACGGGACATATGAACACTGAAGCTTTCTTT. This translates into CAWSTGHMNTEAFF.